The sample holds many counts of the clone carrying this T cell receptor (beta chain). Its antigen remains unidentified. As CD8+CD4-CCR7+CD45RA+ cells, naive CD8 T cells were sorted. The data originate from a study of molecular identifiers for immune sequencing clone quantification. For the study at large: The replicate experiment used RNA from roughly 18,000 or 92,000 naive CD8 cells. This RNA was split into five aliquots, and four of them were sequenced. Study results and limitations: Clones carrying above 20 RNA copies accounted for over 97% of effector molecules, under 1% in naive cells. Highly expanded clone sizes could be underestimated by identical TCR molecules that share a barcode.

CDR3 length: 14 amino acids. The V gene lost 1 base and the J gene lost 6 bases, with 10 bases spanning the gap. Germline V gives CDR1 SEHNR, CDR2 FQNEAQ (reference sequence). TCRdb itself ran the PCR reads through MiXCR, one entry per CDR3 protein. The table lists about 640,000 distinct CDR3 sequences, 15% to 20% of them singletons. The J gene is TRBJ1-5, the V gene TRBV7-9; D possibly corresponds to TRBD1 (6 bases). The sequence was obtained from a human donor in good health. Some libraries in this study had Jurkat cell RNA spiked in. Sequencing was carried out using naive CD8+ T cells from blood, with Jurkat cell RNA spiked in. Subset indicated: FACS-sorted CD8+CD4-CCR7+CD45RA+ naive T cells. Written as DNA, the CDR3 is TGTGCCAGCAGCTTAGAGGGGGGAAGTCAGCCCCAGCATTTT. The encoded protein is CASSLEGGSQPQHF. Variable domain in full (rest from reference TRBV7-9 and TRBJ1-5): DTGVSQNPRHKITKRGQNVTFRCDPISEHNRLYWYRQTLGQGPEFLTYFQNEAQLEKSRLLSDRFSAERPKGSFSTLEIQRTEQGDSAMYLCASSLEGGSQPQHFGDGTRLSIL.